This entry is about one TCR beta chain. Its antigen is undetermined. Assay used: immunoSEQ multiplex PCR; TCRdb lists only in-frame clones, some missing. The data show about 1,800,000 clones, about 95% seen once. The CDR3 is 13 residues long. CDR1 SQVTM and CDR2 ANQGSEA come from the germline V gene. With V trimmed by 7 bases and J by 3 bases, 9 bases remained unmatched. Terminally differentiated effector memory CD45RA+ cells were excluded by CCR7 positive selection of CD45RO-negative cells. This sample was included in a study of shared clonotypes between healthy human individuals. Study-level results: Despite large depth, sorted-subset datasets appeared incompletely sequenced.

The material sequenced was naive CD8+ T cells sorted from blood. The origin of this receptor is a man in his late teens or twenties in good health. V gene TRBV29-1 combines with J gene TRBJ2-7, with 7 bases that match TRBD1. The CDR3 is CSAKSRDSYEQYF. The CDR3 bases are TGCAGCGCAAAGTCCCGGGACAGCTACGAGCAGTACTTC.